This is a list of T cell receptor beta chains from one sample in a study of T cell repertoires in ileal Crohn's disease. The table came from immunoSEQ multiplex PCR; TCRdb's copy has only in-frame clones and leaves some out. The repertoire holds 25,000 to 30,000 clones, with 80% to 85% as singletons. Sequencing used ileal tissue. The origin of the receptors is an adult with Crohn's disease. The CDR3 runs from the conserved cysteine through the conserved F or W. A D gene is named only where the DNA matches it firmly. Only some rows state a clone size, as once, few, many or a class for expanded clones.

TRBJ1-1	-	17	-	TRBV18	CASSPYLGGTENTEAFF	TGTGCCAGCTCGCCCTATTTAGGCGGGACCGAGAACACTGAAGCTTTCTTT
TRBJ2-2	-	12	-	TRBV7-8	CASSLTTGELFF	TGTGCCAGCAGCTTAACTACCGGGGAGCTGTTTTTT
TRBJ1-6	-	16	-	TRBV30	CAWIRQPAPGNSPLHF	TGTGCCTGGATCAGACAGCCGGCGCCAGGGAATTCACCCCTCCACTTT
TRBJ1-6	-	15	TRBD1	TRBV14	CASSQDRDRVSPLHF	TGTGCCAGCAGCCAAGATCGGGACAGGGTATCACCCCTCCACTTT
TRBJ1-4	few	15	TRBD1	TRBV7-9	CASSLPAGGYEKLFF	TGTGCCAGCAGCTTACCCGCAGGGGGCTATGAAAAACTGTTTTTT
TRBJ2-7	-	16	TRBD1	TRBV13	CASSLGQLGQHYEQYF	TGTGCCAGCAGCTTAGGTCAGTTGGGACAGCACTACGAGCAGTACTTC
TRBJ1-1	-	14	-	TRBV5-1	CASSLGAINTEAFF	TGCGCCAGCAGCTTGGGGGCGATCAACACTGAAGCTTTCTTT
TRBJ2-1	-	14	TRBD1	TRBV6-6	CATRGQGSYNEQFF	TGTGCCACCAGAGGACAGGGATCCTACAATGAGCAGTTCTTC
TRBJ1-2	-	13	TRBD1	TRBV5-1	CASSAGQGAGYTF	TGCGCCAGCAGCGCGGGACAGGGGGCTGGCTACACCTTC
TRBJ1-6	-	16	-	TRBV4-3	CASSQGRGPYNSPLHF	TGCGCCAGCAGCCAAGGCAGGGGCCCCTATAATTCACCCCTCCACTTT
TRBJ1-2	once	14	TRBD1	TRBV9	CASSVEAGGGGYTF	TGTGCCAGCAGCGTAGAGGCAGGGGGCGGTGGCTACACCTTC
TRBJ1-1	-	16	-	TRBV6-5	CASSYSNYKIYTEAFF	TGTGCCAGCAGTTACTCCAACTATAAGATCTACACTGAAGCTTTCTTT
TRBJ2-1	-	16	-	TRBV11-2	CASSPRTDRSYNEQFF	TGTGCCAGCAGCCCTCGGACAGACCGCTCCTACAATGAGCAGTTCTTC
TRBJ1-4	-	14	-	TRBV7-9	CASTPAVTNEKLFF	TGTGCCAGCACCCCAGCGGTCACCAATGAAAAACTGTTTTTT
TRBJ2-7	-	13	-	TRBV7-9	CASSLDTSYEQYF	TGTGCCAGCAGCTTGGACACCAGCTACGAGCAGTACTTC
TRBJ2-7	-	14	-	TRBV5-1	CASSLQGGSYEQYF	TGCGCCAGCAGCTTGCAAGGGGGCTCCTACGAGCAGTACTTC
TRBJ1-1	once	14	-	TRBV5-1	CASDKSAGGTEAFF	TGCGCCAGCGATAAGTCGGCGGGGGGCACTGAAGCTTTCTTT
TRBJ1-2	-	14	TRBD1	TRBV29-1	CSVDRDRDERGYTF	TGCAGCGTTGACAGGGACAGGGACGAAAGGGGCTACACCTTC
TRBJ1-1	-	13	-	TRBV19	CASSTNRRTEAFF	TGTGCCAGTAGTACCAACAGAAGGACTGAAGCTTTCTTT
TRBJ1-6	-	13	-	TRBV11-2	CASSPRYNSPLHF	TGTGCCAGCAGCCCCCGGTATAATTCACCCCTCCACTTT
TRBJ1-5	-	12	-	TRBV5-6	CASSFRGQPQHF	TGTGCCAGCAGCTTCAGGGGCCAGCCCCAGCATTTT
TRBJ2-7	-	12	-	TRBV18	CASSLAAYEQYF	TGTGCCAGCTCACTAGCGGCCTACGAGCAGTACTTC
TRBJ1-4	-	15	-	TRBV6-1	CASSEGQTTNEKLFF	TGTGCCAGCAGTGAAGGACAGACAACTAATGAAAAACTGTTTTTT
TRBJ1-2	-	15	TRBD1	TRBV6-5	CASSPSTGGFYGYTF	TGTGCCAGCAGCCCATCGACAGGGGGCTTTTATGGCTACACCTTC